A selection of T cell receptor beta chains follows, all from one sample in a study of blood T cell repertoires in COVID-19. The table came from immunoSEQ multiplex PCR; TCRdb's copy has only in-frame clones and leaves some out. The table lists about 81,000 clones, approximately 86% of them singletons. The specimen sequenced was peripheral blood. The receptors shown here come from a man aged 65 to 79 with acute or convalescent COVID-19. Both conserved end residues are part of each CDR3.

cdr3_aa,v_call,j_call
CASSQARVGVTDTQYF,TRBV4-3,TRBJ2-3
CASSSATSGGSYEQYF,TRBV5-1,TRBJ2-7
CASSFTTTSQETQYF,TRBV5-1,TRBJ2-5
CASSSPGDRALPYEQYF,TRBV27,TRBJ2-7
CASSLARHLSEQFF,TRBV11-3,TRBJ2-1
CASSSGQGFLEQFF,TRBV19,TRBJ2-1
CASSFGGYYNEQFF,TRBV27,TRBJ2-1
CASSLGNLQGNEKLFF,TRBV5-1,TRBJ1-4
CASSPRAGRGRTDTQYF,TRBV9,TRBJ2-3
CASSWTGTGEGGNTIYF,TRBV5-1,TRBJ1-3
CASSFWGGPGYEQYF,TRBV5-1,TRBJ2-7
CASSLIFRTGGTNTEAFF,TRBV5-1,TRBJ1-1
CASSLDPSDNSPLHF,TRBV11-2,TRBJ1-6
CAISESGRGTDTQYF,TRBV10-3,TRBJ2-3
CASSIYSDRPSTGELFF,TRBV19,TRBJ2-2
CASSHVPDEQFF,TRBV3-1/TRBV3-2,TRBJ2-1
CASSFEGRGEQYF,TRBV7-9,TRBJ2-7
CASRQMTGPYEQYF,TRBV11-2,TRBJ2-7
CASATGYSGNTIYF,TRBV19,TRBJ1-3
CASSLASGNQPQHF,TRBV7-9,TRBJ1-5
CASSLDRGLGEQFF,TRBV11-2,TRBJ2-1
CASSYCGVGVCTEAFF,TRBV6-5,TRBJ1-1
CASSKTWDRRGEKLFF,TRBV7-9,TRBJ1-4
CASSLLGDRGNTIYF,TRBV5-1,TRBJ1-3
CASSLDRGPGSPLHF,TRBV11-2,TRBJ1-6
CATSAGGSIYEQYF,TRBV24-1,TRBJ2-7
CASSDRGNTEAFF,TRBV6-2/TRBV6-3,TRBJ1-1
CASSLVLADYEQYF,TRBV7-2,TRBJ2-7
CASNVPGLEQFF,TRBV6-5,TRBJ2-1
CASKSVSTSYNEQFF,TRBV19,TRBJ2-1
CASSLVTRLNTEAFF,TRBV5-4,TRBJ1-1
CAWSVPGDYGYTF,TRBV30,TRBJ1-2
CASSLVRATDTQYF,TRBV5-1,TRBJ2-3
CASTYGQGARGYTF,TRBV28,TRBJ1-2
CAISGPGQGFYEQYF,TRBV10-3,TRBJ2-7
CASSATGGYGNQPQHF,TRBV6-1,TRBJ1-5
CSVGPTGTGELFF,TRBV29-1,TRBJ2-2
CASSGGGATNEKLFF,TRBV28,TRBJ1-4
CASTGGRKNIQYF,TRBV19,TRBJ2-4
CASSPVPSRPQHF,TRBV5-8,TRBJ1-5